This T cell receptor (beta chain) was captured by sequencing in a study of beta chain features in type 1 diabetes. Overall study findings and caveats: Patients with type 1 diabetes carried fewer insertions and had more deletions at their VDJ junctions. Within each of all four CD4+ subsets, Type 1 diabetes patients had TCRB CDR3s that were moderately but significantly shorter.

Reverse transcription of all isolated RNA meant that expressed TCRB transcripts were sequenced. Data came from immunoSEQ multiplex PCR; TCRdb stores just in-frame clones and leaves some out. This sample has roughly 260,000 clones, with under 13% found just once. Every single donor gave one heparinised blood draw, and these averaged roughly 120 mL. This clone has only a few counts. Its antigen is still unknown. With V trimmed by 4 bases and J by 3 bases, 3 bases remained unmatched. The V gene's germline CDR1 is SGHDN and CDR2 FVKESK. The CDR3 is 14 residues long. V gene TRBV14 combines with J gene TRBJ2-7, with 10 bases matching TRBD2. The sequence was obtained from a man younger than 40 with type 1 diabetes. The sample comprised naive CD4+ T cells from blood. The CDR3 sequence is CASSRTSGYYEQYF. CDR3 nucleotide sequence: TGTGCCAGCAGCCGGACTAGCGGATACTACGAGCAGTACTTC.